This T cell receptor (beta chain) was identified during a study of cytomegalovirus exposure and HLA in healthy donors. The germline V and J ends were trimmed by 4 bases and 1 base, with 11 bases remaining between them. Germline V gene lookup returns CDR1 MNHNY and CDR2 SVGAGI (reference sequence). This CDR3 spans 14 amino acids. Primers included in the PCR were 60 Vbeta and 13 Jbeta primers. Libraries were prepared by immunoSEQ multiplex PCR; TCRdb keeps only in-frame clonotypes and omits some of them. This table holds over 100,000 clones, over 80% found once. The receptor's source is a man in his forties in good health and CMV-seronegative. The genes are TRBV6-6 and TRBJ2-7; D is ambiguous. The sequenced material came from PBMCs. CDR3 bases: TGTGCCAGCAGTTCGGCAGGTCTATCCTACGAGCAGTACTTC. This encodes CASSSAGLSYEQYF.